The 29 T cell receptor beta chains given below trace back to one sample, sequenced in a study of cytomegalovirus exposure and HLA in healthy donors. Using immunoSEQ multiplex PCR, the repertoire was profiled, and TCRdb retains in-frame clones only, with some absent. The repertoire holds about 130,000 clones, with around 92% as singletons. Sequencing was done on a sample of PBMCs. The receptors derive from a man under 40 in good health and CMV-seronegative.

The chain is built from TRBV2 and TRBJ1-2; D remains unclear. The CDR3 covers 16 residues. Trimming shortened V by 10 bases and J by 0 bases, and 21 bases separated the two germline ends. The germline V gene encodes CDR1 SNHLY and CDR2 FYNNEI. For the CDR3, the DNA is TGTGCCATCCCCACAACGGGGATTACGGCTAACTATGGCTACACCTTC. It yields the protein CAIPTTGITANYGYTF.

The chain links TRBV2 to TRBJ2-1; no definite D call. The V end was cut by 4 bases, the J end by 8 bases, with 6 bases between. Germline values: CDR1 SNHLY, CDR2 FYNNEI. This CDR3 spans 11 amino acids. The CDR3 spells CASSGAYEQFF. CDR3 nucleotides: TGTGCCAGCAGTGGGGCGTATGAGCAGTTCTTC.

V usage is TRBV7-6 and J usage is TRBJ2-3; the D gene is possibly TRBD1 (6 bases). Germline V lookup: CDR1 SGHVS, CDR2 FNYEAQ. CDR3 size: 13 residues. V was cut by 6 bases and J by 4 bases, with 11 bases left in between. CDR3 region: CASRYRESDTQYF. The CDR3 nucleotides read TGTGCCAGCAGGTACAGGGAGTCAGATACGCAGTATTTT.

The CDR3 spells CASSPQVTSPLHF. The CDR3 bases are TGTGCCAGCAGCCCACAGGTCACTTCACCCCTCCACTTT. The chain employs TRBV6-5 and TRBJ1-6, with D possibly matching TRBD1 (5 bases). The CDR3 is 13 residues long. V lost 6 bases, J lost 9 bases, and 12 bases lay in between. Germline V gives CDR1 MNHEY, CDR2 SVGAGI.

This clone has a single count. The genes are TRBV4-2 and TRBJ2-1, with 11 bases aligning to TRBD2. The CDR3 runs to 15 residues. The trim removed 0 bases at V and 8 bases at J, leaving 3 bases unmatched. CDR1 and CDR2 (germline): LGHNA, YNFKEQ. The CDR3 nucleotides read TGTGCCAGCAGCCAAGAACTAGCGGGGGTCGATGAGCAGTTCTTC. This sequence encodes CASSQELAGVDEQFF.

The chain couples TRBV9 to TRBJ2-3; D gene unclear. This CDR3 spans 14 amino acids. V lost 0 bases to trimming and J lost 4 bases, with 9 bases between them. Germline V gene data show CDR1 as SGDLS and CDR2 as YYNGEE. The CDR3 reads CASSVVLFSDTQYF. The DNA of the CDR3 is TGTGCCAGCAGCGTAGTCCTGTTCTCAGATACGCAGTATTTT. Full variable domain (rest looked up from reference TRBV9 and TRBJ2-3): DSGVTQTPKHLITATGQRVTLRCSPRSGDLSVYWYQQSLDQGLQFLIQYYNGEERAKGNILERFSAQQFPDLHSELNLSSLELGDSALYFCASSVVLFSDTQYFGPGTRLTVL.

The chain joins TRBV7-2 to TRBJ2-7, with unresolved D. The V end was cut by 0 bases, the J end by 4 bases, with 10 bases between. The CDR3 sequence is 14 residues long. Germline CDR1 and CDR2: SGHTA and FQGNSA. Here the CDR3 reads CASSLALQQYEQYF. The DNA of the CDR3 is TGTGCCAGCAGCTTAGCGCTCCAACAATACGAGCAGTACTTC. Filled out from reference TRBV7-2 and TRBJ2-7, the complete variable domain reads GAGVSQSPSNKVTEKGKDVELRCDPISGHTALYWYRQSLGQGLEFLIYFQGNSAPDKSGLPSDRFSAERTGGSVSTLTIQRTQQEDSAVYLCASSLALQQYEQYFGPGTRLTVT.

The V call is TRBV7-8, the J call TRBJ2-5; 8 bases align to TRBD1. Germline V lookup: CDR1 SGHVS, CDR2 FQNEAQ. The length of the CDR3 is 16 residues. Trimming at V came to 5 bases and at J to 5 bases, leaving 13 bases not matched to a gene. CDR3 DNA: TGTGCCAGCAGCCGACCCAGTCGGACAGGGAAGGAGACCCAGTACTTC. This translates into CASSRPSRTGKETQYF.

V is TRBV15 and J is TRBJ2-5; D perhaps matches TRBD2 (6 bases). The V gene's germline CDR1 is LNHNV and CDR2 YYDKDF (reference sequence). V was trimmed by 3 bases and J by 7 bases, leaving 21 bases between them. The CDR3 spans 16 residues. CDR3 DNA: TGTGCCACCAGCAGCCGCGGGACCTTAGTAAGCCGGACCCAGTACTTC. As protein: CATSSRGTLVSRTQYF.

This rearrangement joins TRBV7-2 to TRBJ1-6, with 7 bases matching TRBD1. The CDR3 has 16 amino acids. CDR1 and CDR2 (germline): SGHTA, FQGNSA. The V gene end was trimmed by 2 bases and the J gene end by 6 bases; junction bases not matched to a gene: 7. CDR3 coding DNA: TGTGCCAGCAGCTTACTGAGACAGGGAGTTAATTCACCCCTCCACTTT. It is translated as CASSLLRQGVNSPLHF.

The chain joins TRBV19 to TRBJ1-5; D is unclear. Between the trimmed V and J ends, which lost 1 base and 9 bases, there was a span of 19 bases. The CDR3 is 16 amino acids. The germline V gene has CDR1 LNHDA and CDR2 SQIVND (reference sequence). CDR3 in DNA: TGTGCCAGTAGTATAGGAGGCGGCCGCGCCCGAGGGCCCCAGCATTTT. Translation gives CASSIGGGRARGPQHF.

The chain uses TRBV6-6 and TRBJ2-5; 8 bases agree with TRBD1. Germline CDR1 reads MNHNY; CDR2 reads SVGAGI (reference sequence). Trimming cost V 6 bases and J 5 bases; bases outside gene matches: 11. The CDR3 runs to 15 residues. DNA of the CDR3: TGTGCCAGCAGCGACGGAGGGACAGGAGGTGAGACCCAGTACTTC. As protein: CASSDGGTGGETQYF.

The V gene is TRBV6-1, the J gene TRBJ2-3; D is uncertain. This CDR3 comprises 12 residues. Germline V CDR1 and CDR2: MNHNS, SASEGT. Trimming removed 2 bases from V and 14 bases from J, with 14 bases in between. CDR3 loop: CASSEIILSRYF. The CDR3 DNA reads TGTGCCAGCAGTGAAATAATCCTTTCGAGGTATTTT.

The count of this clone is one. At the DNA level, this CDR3 is encoded by other sequences in the same sample as well. V usage is TRBV5-4 and J usage is TRBJ2-5, with 7 bases that match TRBD1. The germline CDR1 and CDR2 sequences are SGHNT and YYREEE (reference sequence). The CDR3 extends over 13 amino acids. The V segment lost 4 bases and the J segment 5 bases; nucleotides outside the gene matches: 5. The CDR3 reads CASSSRTGETQYF. For the CDR3, the DNA is TGTGCCAGCAGCAGTAGGACAGGCGAGACCCAGTACTTC.

The chain is built from TRBV7-2 and TRBJ1-2; 8 bases are a match to TRBD1. Germline loops: CDR1 SGHTA, CDR2 FQGNSA. The CDR3 covers 13 residues. After removal of 6 bases from V and 8 bases from J, the junction contained 8 bases not matched to a gene. CDR3 protein: CASSQQGGVGYTF. The CDR3 coding sequence is TGTGCCAGCAGTCAACAGGGGGGGGTCGGCTACACCTTC.

The J gene is TRBJ1-5, the V gene TRBV6-1, with D possibly TRBD1 on 5 matching bases. Germline-derived CDR1 and CDR2 are MNHNS and SASEGT. CDR3 length: 14 amino acids. V was clipped by 4 bases and J by 9 bases, with 16 bases between them. CDR3 protein: CASSAPGSPWPQHF. The CDR3 DNA sequence: TGTGCCAGCAGTGCCCCAGGGTCCCCATGGCCCCAGCATTTT.

This clone was detected only once. The chain uses TRBV5-1 and TRBJ1-2, with 8 bases fitting TRBD1. After removal of 4 bases from V and 0 bases from J, the junction contained 11 bases not matched to a gene. This CDR3 contains 17 residues. Per germline, CDR1 SGHRS and CDR2 YFSETQ. In DNA form, the CDR3 reads TGCGCCAGCAGCCCAGACCCGGACAGGGTTCCTAACTATGGCTACACCTTC. Translating gives CASSPDPDRVPNYGYTF.

J is TRBJ1-1 and V is TRBV19; 8 bases are a match to TRBD1. Germline assignment: CDR1 LNHDA and CDR2 SQIVND (reference sequence). CDR3 length: 15 residues. Trimming at V came to 9 bases and at J to 6 bases, leaving 15 bases not matched to a gene. In DNA, the CDR3 is TGTGCCAGCATCCCCGGGCAGGGGGCGGCCTCTGAAGCTTTCTTT. It yields the protein CASIPGQGAASEAFF.

The genes are TRBV28 and TRBJ2-7; D uncertain. Trimming stripped 0 bases from V and 4 bases from J, with 10 bases between. Germline values: CDR1 MDHEN, CDR2 SYDVKM. The CDR3 loop spans 14 amino acids. The CDR3 loop reads CASSLWHSNYEQYF. In nucleotides, the CDR3 is TGTGCCAGCAGTTTATGGCACTCCAATTACGAGCAGTACTTC. Complete variable domain (other parts from reference TRBV28 and TRBJ2-7): DVKVTQSSRYLVKRTGEKVFLECVQDMDHENMFWYRQDPGLGLRLIYFSYDVKMKEKGDIPEGYSVSREKKERFSLILESASTNQTSMYLCASSLWHSNYEQYFGPGTRLTVT.

This clone was recorded once. CDR3 DNA sequence: TGTGCCAGCAGCTCAGTCCCGTTTCGGGGGGGCAGGAATGAGCAGTTCTTC. It codes for CASSSVPFRGGRNEQFF. The chain recombines TRBV7-3 with TRBJ2-1; 8 bases are a match to TRBD2. The CDR3 sequence is 17 residues long. The germline V gene has CDR1 SGHTA and CDR2 FQGTGA. V shed 4 bases and J 7 bases; nucleotides not matched to a gene: 15.

The chain links TRBV5-1 to TRBJ1-1; D might be TRBD1 (5 bases). This CDR3 is 14 amino acids long. In germline, CDR1 is SGHRS, CDR2 YFSETQ. V gave up 2 bases and J gave up 5 bases, with 13 bases separating them. This CDR3 reads CASSLGERGTEAFF. As DNA, the CDR3 is TGCGCCAGCAGCTTAGGGGAAAGGGGAACTGAAGCTTTCTTT.

This clone was detected only a few times. V usage is TRBV6-5 and J usage is TRBJ1-5; D perhaps matches TRBD1 (6 bases). Germline values: CDR1 MNHEY, CDR2 SVGAGI. This CDR3 is 14 amino acids long. The V and J ends lost 2 bases and 9 bases respectively, with 14 bases between them. The CDR3 protein is CASSYRDKLWPQHF. The CDR3 DNA is TGTGCCAGCAGTTACCGGGACAAGCTATGGCCCCAGCATTTT.

This sequence joins TRBV29-1 and TRBJ1-4; 8 positions agree with TRBD1. J was trimmed by 8 bases and V by 3 bases; bases with no gene match: 8. CDR1 and CDR2 from the germline V gene are SQVTM and ANQGSEA. This CDR3 has 14 residues. CDR3 in amino acids: CSVDPGQAGEKLFF. The CDR3 nucleotides are TGCAGCGTTGATCCGGGACAGGCGGGAGAAAAACTGTTTTTT.

The chain joins TRBV10-2 to TRBJ1-3; D unresolved. This CDR3 comprises 16 residues. Germline V lookup: CDR1 WSHSY, CDR2 SAAADI. Trimming removed 1 base from V and 0 bases from J, with 10 bases in between. Here the CDR3 reads CASSEWAARSGNTIYF. CDR3 coding DNA: TGCGCCAGCAGTGAGTGGGCAGCCCGCTCTGGAAACACCATATATTTT.

The V call is TRBV19, the J call TRBJ2-3; 10 bases are a match to TRBD2. There are 17 residues in the CDR3. V shed 1 base, J shed 6 bases, and the junction held 10 bases outside the gene matches. Germline V gene lookup returns CDR1 LNHDA and CDR2 SQIVND (reference sequence). The CDR3 region has the DNA TGTGCCAGTAGTATAGGTAGCGGGGGGCCCCTCATTGATACGCAGTATTTT. It yields the protein CASSIGSGGPLIDTQYF.

This clone has only a few counts. The rearrangement uses TRBV27 and TRBJ1-5; D uncertain. This CDR3 spans 14 amino acids. Trimming took 3 bases from V and 0 from J, leaving 6 bases between them. Per germline, CDR1 MNHEY and CDR2 SMNVEV (reference sequence). The CDR3 sequence: CASSLHSSNQPQHF. Here the CDR3 DNA reads TGTGCCAGCAGTTTGCACAGTAGCAATCAGCCCCAGCATTTT.

V gene TRBV4-3 combines with J gene TRBJ2-7, with 8 nucleotides matching TRBD2. The CDR3 runs to 14 residues. Unmatched junction bases numbered 2, after V lost 2 bases and J lost 2 bases. Germline V lookup: CDR1 LGHNA, CDR2 YSLEER. Here the CDR3 DNA reads TGCGCCAGCAGCCAATACGGGGGGGCCTACGAGCAGTACTTC. Protein sequence: CASSQYGGAYEQYF.

The genes are TRBV4-3 and TRBJ2-3; 11 nucleotides agree with TRBD1. The V and J ends lost 0 bases and 3 bases, in that order; junction bases with no gene match: 2. The length of the CDR3 is 16 residues. Germline values: CDR1 LGHNA, CDR2 YSLEER. DNA of the CDR3: TGCGCCAGCAGCCAAGACGGGACAGGGGGAACAGATACGCAGTATTTT. Protein product: CASSQDGTGGTDTQYF.

The chain carries TRBV6-1 and TRBJ2-4, with 7 bases fitting TRBD1. The CDR3 is made up of 17 amino acids. Germline trimming cut 0 bases from V and 3 bases from J; bases unmatched to any gene: 8. Germline V gives CDR1 MNHNS, CDR2 SASEGT. CDR3 sequence (DNA): TGTGCCAGCAGTGAAGCTCCTTCACCAGGGGGCAAAAACATTCAGTACTTC. Translated: CASSEAPSPGGKNIQYF.